This entry concerns a single T cell receptor beta chain. The antigen is unknown. CDR3 length: 14 residues. Germline V lookup: CDR1 LGHDT, CDR2 YNNKEL (reference sequence). V was pared by 4 bases and J by 7 bases, with 17 bases between. These data belong to a study of early T cells in non-severe SARS-CoV-2 infection. Turning to the study itself: Unpaired chains resulted from sequencing bulk RNA of unsorted whole blood. Study-wide results and caveats: Using VDJdb, the matching emphasized anti-spike CD8 responses while missing private and CD4 specificities.

Unique molecular identifiers were attached to individual cDNA molecules. In TCRdb, the 5' RACE reads were re-called with MiXCR into one record per CDR3 protein. The table lists about 30,000 distinct CDR3 sequences, under 7.5% of them singletons, with about two fifths in the top ten. The origin of this receptor is an adult who was a healthcare worker with PCR-confirmed SARS-CoV-2 infection or an uninfected control (not recorded which). The source material was whole blood. The chain carries TRBV3-1 and TRBJ2-7; a possible D gene is TRBD2 (6 bases). This CDR3 reads CASSPGPSAGEQYF. Here the CDR3 DNA reads TGTGCCAGCAGCCCTGGACCCTCGGCGGGGGAGCAGTACTTC.